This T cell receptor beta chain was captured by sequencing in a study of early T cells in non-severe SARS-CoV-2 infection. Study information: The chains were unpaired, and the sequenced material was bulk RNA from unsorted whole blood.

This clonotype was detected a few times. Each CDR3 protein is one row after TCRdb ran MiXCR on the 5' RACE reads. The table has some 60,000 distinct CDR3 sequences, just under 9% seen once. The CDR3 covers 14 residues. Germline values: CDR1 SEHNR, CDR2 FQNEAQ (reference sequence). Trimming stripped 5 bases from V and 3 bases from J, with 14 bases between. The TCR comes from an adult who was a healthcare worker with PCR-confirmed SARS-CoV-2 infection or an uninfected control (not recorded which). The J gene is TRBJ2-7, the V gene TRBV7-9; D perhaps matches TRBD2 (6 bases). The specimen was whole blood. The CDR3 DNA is TGTGCCAGCAGCGCCGCCGGAGGGAGCTACGAGCAGTACTTC. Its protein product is CASSAAGGSYEQYF.